A single sample gave rise to the 8 T cell receptor beta chains below, sequenced in a study of blood T cell repertoires in COVID-19. The data were produced by immunoSEQ multiplex PCR, yet TCRdb's version contains in-frame clones alone and is incomplete. Of some 250,000 clones in the sample, roughly 87% were seen once. The source material was peripheral blood. These receptors were obtained from a woman aged 30 to 39 with acute or convalescent COVID-19.

The chain has TRBV7-9 and TRBJ2-6; 8 bases line up with TRBD1. Germline CDR1 and CDR2: SEHNR and FQNEAQ (reference sequence). Losses at the gene ends were 5 bases for V and 2 bases for J; bases not matched to a gene: 11. CDR3 size: 18 residues. CDR3 loop: CASSPLAQGGTGANVLTF. CDR3 sequence (DNA): TGTGCCAGCAGCCCACTGGCACAGGGGGGAACTGGGGCCAACGTCCTGACTTTC.

J is TRBJ1-4 and V is TRBV25-1; 11 positions match TRBD1. CDR1 MGHDK and CDR2 SYGVNS come from the germline V gene. V trimming: 5 bases; J trimming: 8 bases; junction bases outside the gene matches: 7. The CDR3 sequence is 15 residues long. DNA of the CDR3: TGTGCCAGCAGTCCCCTGGGACAGGGGGGGGAAAAACTGTTTTTT. Protein product: CASSPLGQGGEKLFF.

The chain employs TRBV21-1 and TRBJ1-6; TRBD1 reflects the table's D call only, with no check against the DNA. TRBV21-1 is assigned pseudogene status. The CDR3 sequence is 15 residues long. Written as DNA, the CDR3 is TGTGCCAGCAGCAAAGCGCAGGGTCGTAATTCACCCCTCCACTTT. Translated: CASSKAQGRNSPLHF.

The V gene is TRBV4-3, the J gene TRBJ1-3; the match to TRBD1 covers 9 bases. The CDR3 runs 14 residues. V dropped 3 bases and J dropped 4; count of bases not matched to a gene: 1. The germline CDR1 and CDR2 sequences are LGHNA and YSLEER. The DNA of the CDR3 is TGCGCCAGCAGCCATGGACAGGGGGGAAACACCATATATTTT. Translation: CASSHGQGGNTIYF.

The gene calls are TRBV28 and TRBJ2-4; 12 nucleotides match TRBD1. V lost 3 bases and J lost 3; bases outside the gene matches: 6. The germline CDR1 and CDR2 sequences are MDHEN and SYDVKM. CDR3 length: 17 amino acids. The CDR3, as DNA: TGTGCCAGCAGTTTTAGGGACAGGGGGCGTTTCAAAAACATTCAGTACTTC. Residues: CASSFRDRGRFKNIQYF.

V usage is TRBV19 and J usage is TRBJ2-2; 7 bases line up with TRBD1. This CDR3 contains 14 residues. CDR1 and CDR2 from the germline V gene are LNHDA and SQIVND (reference sequence). J lost 3 bases, V lost 4 bases, and 2 bases had no gene match. This CDR3 is CASSNTGDTGELFF. The CDR3 DNA reads TGTGCCAGTAGTAATACAGGGGACACCGGGGAGCTGTTTTTT.

CDR3 residues: CSATGTGPTFPPGAQYF. CDR3 DNA: TGCAGCGCAACCGGGACAGGGCCGACGTTCCCCCCAGGGGCCCAGTACTTC. The chain recombines TRBV29-1 with TRBJ2-5; 9 nucleotides agree with TRBD1. Trimming cost V 7 bases and J 9 bases; bases outside gene matches: 24. CDR1 SQVTM and CDR2 ANQGSEA come from the germline V gene. This CDR3 is 17 amino acids long.

V is TRBV9 and J is TRBJ1-6, with TRBD1 matching 8 bases. Germline lookup yields CDR1 SGDLS and CDR2 YYNGEE. CDR3 length: 16 amino acids. Unmatched junction bases numbered 9, after V lost 0 bases and J lost 10 bases. The CDR3 is CASSVAPQGVVSPLHF. The CDR3, as DNA: TGTGCCAGCAGCGTAGCCCCACAGGGGGTGGTCTCACCCCTCCACTTT.